This TCR beta chain was identified during a study of cytomegalovirus exposure and HLA in healthy donors. On the study more broadly: Tens of millions of unique TCRs from HLA-typed donors were held in an early data release. Study-wide results and caveats: Most sequenced TCRs were rare (though some public TCRs occurred in many donors).

Trimming left V 7 bases short and J 14 bases short, with 20 bases between. This CDR3 comprises 12 residues. Per germline, CDR1 MDHEN and CDR2 SYDVKM. Amplification used 60 Vbeta primers and 13 Jbeta primers. TCRdb keeps only in-frame clones here, not all; method: immunoSEQ multiplex PCR. The sample holds some 120,000 clones; 82% are singletons and the top ten take around 11%. As concerns this clone: Its antigen remains unidentified.

The material sequenced was PBMCs. The gene calls are TRBV28 and TRBJ1-1, with D possibly being TRBD1 (5 bases). The clonotype was recovered from a male donor in good health and CMV-seropositive. CDR3 amino acids: CASTDSGHHPFF. Here the CDR3 DNA reads TGTGCCAGCACCGATTCCGGACACCATCCCTTCTTT. The complete variable domain, with remaining parts taken from reference TRBV28 and TRBJ1-1, reads DVKVTQSSRYLVKRTGEKVFLECVQDMDHENMFWYRQDPGLGLRLIYFSYDVKMKEKGDIPEGYSVSREKKERFSLILESASTNQTSMYLCASTDSGHHPFFGQGTRLTVV.